This T cell receptor (beta chain) was sequenced for a study of cytomegalovirus exposure and HLA in healthy donors. PCR primers comprised 60 Vbeta and 13 Jbeta primers. Some clones are missing from TCRdb's copy, which holds only in-frame ones; the method was immunoSEQ multiplex PCR. The sample records tens of thousands of clones, roughly 75% being singletons. Broader study findings: The authors reported that TCR beta sequences could predict HLA-A and HLA-B alleles. These predictions were accurate for most subjects in the first cohort.

The CDR3 sequence is 10 residues long. Trimming pared 4 bases from V and 8 bases from J, leaving 6 bases between. CDR1 is GTSNPN and CDR2 is SVGIG in the germline V gene (reference sequence). As concerns this clone: Its matching antigen is unknown.

The sequencing input was PBMCs. This TCR came from a middle-aged woman in good health and CMV-seropositive. The gene calls are TRBV30 and TRBJ1-3; D is ambiguous. CDR3 DNA: TGTGCCTGGACTCGGGACACCATATATTTT. Translation: CAWTRDTIYF.